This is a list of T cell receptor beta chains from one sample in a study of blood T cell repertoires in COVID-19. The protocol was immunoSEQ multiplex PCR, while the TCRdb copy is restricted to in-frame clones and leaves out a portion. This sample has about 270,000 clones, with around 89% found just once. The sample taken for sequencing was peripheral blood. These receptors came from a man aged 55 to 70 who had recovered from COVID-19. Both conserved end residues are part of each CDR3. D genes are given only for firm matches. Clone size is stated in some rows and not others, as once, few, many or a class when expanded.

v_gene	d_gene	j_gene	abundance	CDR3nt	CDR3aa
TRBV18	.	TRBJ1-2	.	TGTGCCAGCTCACCGGCGTCAGGGGCTAACTATGGCTACACCTTC	CASSPASGANYGYTF
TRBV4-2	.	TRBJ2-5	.	TGTGCCAGCAGCCTCCCGAACGACAAGGGGGAGACCCAGTACTTC	CASSLPNDKGETQYF
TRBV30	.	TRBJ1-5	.	TGTGACCCCTTTAATGTATCCCACTTTAGCAATCAGCCCCAGCATTTT	CDPFNVSHFSNQPQHF
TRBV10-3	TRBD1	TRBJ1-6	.	TGTGCCATCAGTGAGTCCACGACAGGGGGCATGACACCCCTCCACTTT	CAISESTTGGMTPLHF
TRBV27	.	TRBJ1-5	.	TGTGCCAGCAGTTTAACCCTCGGGAGGGGCAATCAGCCCCAGCATTTT	CASSLTLGRGNQPQHF
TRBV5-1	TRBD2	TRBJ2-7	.	TGCGCCAGCAGCTTTTCGCCTAGCGGGGGGGATAACGAGCAGTACTTC	CASSFSPSGGDNEQYF
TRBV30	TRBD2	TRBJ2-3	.	TGTGCCTGGAGTGTAACCCGGACTAGCGGGCGCCACGATACGCAGTATTTT	CAWSVTRTSGRHDTQYF
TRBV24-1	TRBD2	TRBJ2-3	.	TGTGCCACCAGTGAATATGTAGCGGGCGGGACGGATACGCAGTATTTT	CATSEYVAGGTDTQYF
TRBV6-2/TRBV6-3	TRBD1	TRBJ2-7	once	TGTGCCAGCAGTTACAACTGGGACAGTGCCTACGAGCAGTACTTC	CASSYNWDSAYEQYF
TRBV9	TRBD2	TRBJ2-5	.	TGTGCCAGCAGCGTGGGACTAGCGGGGGCCCTCCAAGAGACCCAGTACTTC	CASSVGLAGALQETQYF
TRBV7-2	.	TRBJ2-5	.	TGTGCCAGCAAAGGCCGAGGGATTAGGGAGACCCAGTACTTC	CASKGRGIRETQYF
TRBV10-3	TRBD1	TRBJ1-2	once	TGTGCCATCAGTGAGCCGGGACAGGGGGGCGATGGCTACACCTTC	CAISEPGQGGDGYTF
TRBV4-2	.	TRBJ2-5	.	TGTGCCAGCAGACGAGATTTCTCCCAAGAGACCCAGTACTTC	CASRRDFSQETQYF
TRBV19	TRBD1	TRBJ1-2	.	TGTGCCAGTAGTCCTCAGGGGGCTGGCGGCTACACCTTC	CASSPQGAGGYTF
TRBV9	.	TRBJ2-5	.	TGTGCCAGCAGCGTAGCCCTGGGGCTGGTAGAGACCCAGTACTTC	CASSVALGLVETQYF
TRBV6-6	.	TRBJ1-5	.	TGTGCCAGCAGCCAAGGGGGAACCTCCCAAATCTTGTATAGCAATCAGCCCCAGCATTTT	CASSQGGTSQILYSNQPQHF
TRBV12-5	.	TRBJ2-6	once	TGTGCTAGTGTTCGTTTCACAGGGTCGGCAGCCGCCAGCTCTGGGGCCAACGTCCTGACTTTC	CASVRFTGSAAASSGANVLTF
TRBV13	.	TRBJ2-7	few	TGTGCCAGCAGCCTACGGACTGACTACGAGCAGTACTTC	CASSLRTDYEQYF
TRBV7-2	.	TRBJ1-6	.	TGTGCCAGCAGCTTAAAGTGGGGGGATTCACCCCTCCACTTT	CASSLKWGDSPLHF
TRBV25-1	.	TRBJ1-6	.	TGTGCCAGCAGTGTCTCCCCCGCGGCCGGATATTCACCCCTCCACTTT	CASSVSPAAGYSPLHF
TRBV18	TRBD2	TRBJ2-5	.	TGTGCCAGCTCACCACCAGCGAGCGGGGGGTTGGAGACCCAGTACTTC	CASSPPASGGLETQYF
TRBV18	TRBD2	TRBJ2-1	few	TGTGCCAGCTCACTGAACGCGCTAGCGGGGGGCAATGAGCAGTTCTTC	CASSLNALAGGNEQFF
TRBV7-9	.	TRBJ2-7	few	TGTGCCAGCAGCTTAGCGTCGCCCGGGTACGAGCAGTACTTC	CASSLASPGYEQYF